Listed here is a single T cell receptor beta chain. CDR1 is SGHNT, CDR2 YYREEE, per germline (reference sequence). This CDR3 contains 13 residues. Between the trimmed V and J ends, which lost 5 bases and 7 bases, there was a span of 10 bases. These data are taken from a study of cytomegalovirus exposure and HLA in healthy donors. PCR was performed using 60 Vbeta and 13 Jbeta primers. TCRdb keeps only in-frame clones here, not all; method: immunoSEQ multiplex PCR. Its table records 150,000 to 250,000 clones. Source material: PBMCs. The rearrangement links TRBV5-4 to TRBJ1-6, with D hard to call. This receptor was identified in a boy between 5 and 17 years old in good health and CMV-seronegative. The CDR3 DNA reads as TGTGCCAGCAGGCTTCAACTGAATTCACCCCTCCACTTT. Protein: CASRLQLNSPLHF. The whole variable domain, filled in from reference TRBV5-4 and TRBJ1-6, reads ETGVTQSPTHLIKTRGQQVTLRCSSQSGHNTVSWYQQALGQGPQFIFQYYREEENGRGNFPPRFSGLQFPNYSSELNVNALELDDSALYLCASRLQLNSPLHFGNGTRLTVT.